Here is one T cell receptor (beta chain) with its context. CDR3 length: 15 amino acids. Germline CDR1 reads SGHRS; CDR2 reads YFSETQ. V lost 0 bases and J lost 1, with 11 bases in between. The authors used template switching to add a universal primer site and gave cDNA unique molecular identifiers. TCRdb used MiXCR to reprocess the 5' RACE reads, holding one entry per CDR3 protein. The sample carries about 240,000 distinct CDR3 sequences, 8% to 11% recorded once. The entry originates in a study of identical twins. This rearrangement joins TRBV5-1 to TRBJ2-7; no reliable D call. Specimen: memory T cells sorted from blood. This receptor was identified in a man in his forties or fifties in good health. CDR3 coding DNA: TGCGCCAGCAGCTTGGGACCAGGTGTATCCTACGAGCAGTACTTC. Encoded protein: CASSLGPGVSYEQYF.